Below are 22 T cell receptor beta chains sequenced from a single sample in a study of response to subunit inactivated influenza vaccine (dated by TCRdb to between 2017 and 2018). Libraries were made using RT-PCR. The sequencing machine was an Illumina HiSeq 2500. TCRdb reprocessing: public reads trimmed at Q25 with fastp, clones called with MiXCR, in-frame beta chains kept. Each record represents a unique CDR3 protein, reported with the most common genes and DNA among its rows. The sample table shows some 500,000 distinct CDR3 sequences, and 16% are seen once. The ten largest clones represent 3% to 3.5% of the sample. Here the sequenced sample was CD4+ T cells sorted from PBMCs, taken around 25 months after vaccination. Receptor source: a man between 50 and 75 years old who received an inactivated influenza vaccine. Donor details come from another sample of the same person, matched by shared clones.

This chain links TRBV6-1 with TRBJ1-6; no clear D gene. This CDR3 region has 15 residues. The germline V and J ends were trimmed by 4 bases and 6 bases, with 13 bases remaining between them. The germline V gene encodes CDR1 MNHNS and CDR2 SASEGT. In DNA form, the CDR3 reads TGTGCCAGCAGTGTTGTAGAAAACCTTAATTCACCCCTCCACTTT. Translated: CASSVVENLNSPLHF.

The gene calls are TRBV3-1 and TRBJ2-7, with D maybe TRBD2 (5 bases). CDR1 is LGHDT, CDR2 YNNKEL, per germline (reference sequence). Deletions cut 1 base from V and 3 bases from J, with 10 bases between. The CDR3 consists of 14 residues. The CDR3 here is CASSQGSGDYEQYF. The CDR3 DNA reads as TGTGCCAGCAGCCAAGGGTCCGGGGACTACGAGCAGTACTTC.

The chain carries TRBV6-1 and TRBJ1-6; D gene ambiguous. The germline V gene encodes CDR1 MNHNS and CDR2 SASEGT. With 7 bases removed from V and 9 bases from J, the gap between germline ends came to 16 bases. The CDR3 sequence is 14 residues long. This CDR3 is CASTLPAKGSPLHF. In DNA form, the CDR3 reads TGTGCCAGCACCCTACCCGCTAAGGGTTCACCCCTCCACTTT.

This clonotype was recorded a few times. This rearrangement joins TRBV29-1 to TRBJ2-2; D is undetermined. The CDR3 sequence is 14 residues long. Looked up from germline, CDR1 is SQVTM and CDR2 is ANQGSEA. Trimming left V 4 bases short and J 4 bases short, with 13 bases between. In DNA form, the CDR3 reads TGCAGCGTTGCCCCCCTACTTTCCACCGGGGAGCTGTTTTTT. It is translated as CSVAPLLSTGELFF.

This clonotype has a single count. This may arise from a read error, as a much more abundant clone is one base away. The chain combines TRBV27 with TRBJ2-2; no firm D call. Germline V gene sequence: CDR1 MNHEY, CDR2 SMNVEV (reference sequence). The CDR3 covers 13 residues. The DNA for the CDR3 is TGTGCCGCAAGGGAATTGAACACCTGGGAGCTGTTTTTT. Amino acid sequence: CAARELNTWELFF.

The V gene is TRBV6-5, the J gene TRBJ2-1, with 14 positions matching TRBD2. CDR3 length: 17 residues. The V and J ends lost 8 bases and 5 bases, in that order; junction bases with no gene match: 11. CDR1 is MNHEY, CDR2 SVGAGI, per germline. CDR3 residues: CASQLFGTSGSHNEQFF. The CDR3 DNA sequence: TGTGCCAGCCAGTTATTCGGGACTAGCGGGAGCCACAATGAGCAGTTCTTC.

Only a few counts were recorded for this clonotype. The V gene is TRBV4-2, the J gene TRBJ2-1, with TRBD2 matching 8 bases. Per the germline V gene, CDR1 is LGHNA and CDR2 is YNFKEQ. The J segment lost 7 bases and the V segment lost 3 bases, leaving 11 bases of the junction unmatched. CDR3 length: 16 amino acids. The CDR3 sequence: CASSHFVGTRGNEQFF. The CDR3 nucleotides read TGTGCCAGCAGCCATTTTGTAGGGACTAGGGGGAATGAGCAGTTCTTC.

This clonotype was detected many times. The gene calls are TRBV7-2 and TRBJ2-2; 8 bases map to TRBD1. V shed 5 bases, J shed 1 base, and the junction held 6 bases outside the gene matches. Germline V lookup: CDR1 SGHTA, CDR2 FQGNSA. This CDR3 region has 16 residues. CDR3 sequence reads: CASSRGQGLNTGELFF. Here the CDR3 DNA reads TGTGCCAGCAGCCGAGGACAGGGACTGAACACCGGGGAGCTGTTTTTT.

This clonotype appeared many times. CDR3 sequence (DNA): TGTGCCAGCAGTGAAAAGAACCAGGGGAATGAAAAACTGTTTTTT. Translation gives CASSEKNQGNEKLFF. The chain employs TRBV2 and TRBJ1-4, with a weak D call TRBD1 (6 bases). CDR1 and CDR2 from the germline V gene are SNHLY and FYNNEI. V was cut by 2 bases and J by 5 bases, with 12 bases left in between. This CDR3 is 15 amino acids long.

V usage is TRBV7-2 and J usage is TRBJ2-1, with D maybe TRBD2 (6 bases). CDR1 is SGHTA and CDR2 is FQGNSA in the germline V gene. With 4 bases removed from V and 2 bases from J, the gap between germline ends came to 12 bases. This CDR3 is 15 amino acids long. CDR3 amino acids: CASSSGERAYNEQFF. DNA for the CDR3: TGTGCCAGCAGCTCGGGAGAGAGGGCCTACAATGAGCAGTTCTTC.

This clonotype was found a few times. The chain has TRBV12-3 or TRBV12-4 and TRBJ1-1, with 7 bases matching TRBD1. J lost 11 bases, V lost 1 base, and 4 bases had no gene match. The CDR3 is made up of 12 amino acids. The CDR3 here is CASSLETGNAFF. For the CDR3, the DNA is TGTGCCAGCAGTTTAGAGACAGGGAACGCTTTCTTT.

The genes are TRBV7-2 and TRBJ1-2; perhaps TRBD1 as D (5 bases). The CDR3 contains 14 residues. V lost 5 bases to trimming and J lost 4 bases, with 14 bases between them. Germline CDR1 SGHTA, CDR2 FQGNSA. The CDR3 bases are TGTGCCAGCAGCGAAACCGGGGGTTTCTATGGCTACACCTTC. Its translation: CASSETGGFYGYTF.

The rearrangement joins TRBV29-1 to TRBJ2-7; D unresolved. Trimming shortened V by 4 bases and J by 0 bases, and 10 bases separated the two germline ends. CDR3 length equals 13 residues. The germline V gene has CDR1 SQVTM and CDR2 ANQGSEA. This CDR3 reads CSVVLANSYEQYF. Written as DNA, the CDR3 is TGCAGCGTTGTACTCGCCAACTCCTACGAGCAGTACTTC.

This clonotype has just a few counts. The chain has TRBV10-3 and TRBJ2-6, with a weak D call TRBD1 (5 bases). Germline loops: CDR1 ENHRY, CDR2 SYGVKD. The V gene lost 2 bases and the J gene lost 0 bases, with 11 bases spanning the gap. CDR3 length: 17 residues. Written as DNA, the CDR3 is TGTGCCATCAGTGAGAGGGGCGGAGACTCTGGGGCCAACGTCCTGACTTTC. It yields the protein CAISERGGDSGANVLTF.

This clonotype turned up a few times. This chain links TRBV25-1 with TRBJ1-4, with 8 positions matching TRBD1. The V gene's germline CDR1 is MGHDK and CDR2 SYGVNS. Trimming at V came to 4 bases and at J to 7 bases, leaving 8 bases not matched to a gene. This CDR3 spans 15 amino acids. CDR3 coding DNA: TGTGCCAGCAGTGGGGAGACAGGGGCGATTGAAAAACTGTTTTTT. Amino acids: CASSGETGAIEKLFF.

This clonotype occurred many times. The V gene is TRBV20-1, the J gene TRBJ2-3; 14 bases align to TRBD2. CDR1 and CDR2 from the germline V gene are DFQATT and SNEGSKA (reference sequence). The CDR3 sequence is 13 residues long. DNA of the CDR3: TGCAAAGGGACTAGCGGGAGTTTAGATACGCAGTATTTT. It encodes CKGTSGSLDTQYF.

The chain couples TRBV4-1 to TRBJ2-7, with unresolved D. The CDR3 spans 16 residues. V dropped 0 bases and J dropped 6 bases, with 18 bases sitting between them. Germline CDR1 MGHRA, CDR2 YSYEKL. CDR3 sequence: CASSQDGVPSTFEQYF. Written as DNA, the CDR3 is TGCGCCAGCAGCCAAGATGGGGTGCCTTCGACCTTCGAGCAGTACTTC.

This clonotype has more than one count but fewer than ten. The chain links TRBV25-1 to TRBJ2-2, with D possibly being TRBD1 (5 bases). The CDR3 consists of 14 residues. Germline CDR1 MGHDK, CDR2 SYGVNS. V lost 2 bases and J 2 bases, leaving 6 bases between the germline ends. The chain's CDR3 is CASSEGHNTGELFF. The DNA of the CDR3 is TGTGCCAGCAGTGAAGGACATAACACCGGGGAGCTGTTTTTT.

The gene calls are TRBV19 and TRBJ1-1; D unresolved. Germline CDR1 reads LNHDA; CDR2 reads SQIVND (reference sequence). This CDR3 has 15 residues. Trimming pared 3 bases from V and 1 base from J, leaving 12 bases between. The CDR3 DNA reads as TGTGCCAGTAGTATCGGCGAGGGCTGGAACACTGAAGCTTTCTTT. This sequence encodes CASSIGEGWNTEAFF.

The table lists this clonotype with many counts. The chain recombines TRBV12-3 or TRBV12-4 with TRBJ2-4; D unclear. Trimming took off 3 bases at V and 0 bases at J, with 9 bases between the two ends. The CDR3 totals 15 residues. CDR3 nucleotide sequence: TGTGCCAGCAGTTTTAACAGTCTAGCCAAAAACATTCAGTACTTC. The encoded protein is CASSFNSLAKNIQYF.

The rearrangement links TRBV20-1 to TRBJ2-5; a possible D gene is TRBD2 (6 bases). V dropped 6 bases and J dropped 3 bases, with 20 bases sitting between them. The CDR3 runs 15 residues. Germline V gene data show CDR1 as DFQATT and CDR2 as SNEGSKA (reference sequence). The CDR3 region is CSAQLGSGHEETQYF. The DNA of the CDR3 is TGCAGTGCCCAGTTGGGGAGCGGGCACGAAGAGACCCAGTACTTC.

The chain uses TRBV5-1 and TRBJ2-7, with D possibly being TRBD1 (6 bases). The V end was cut by 4 bases, the J end by 4 bases, with 18 bases between. Germline V gene data show CDR1 as SGHRS and CDR2 as YFSETQ. CDR3 size: 15 residues. CDR3 in amino acids: CASSKGQAQLYEQYF. DNA of the CDR3: TGCGCCAGCAGCAAGGGACAAGCACAATTATACGAGCAGTACTTC.